Below are 24 T cell receptor beta chains sequenced from a single sample in a study of early T cells in non-severe SARS-CoV-2 infection (TCRdb year 2021). Libraries were prepared through 5' RACE. Sequencing was performed on a NextSeq 500. TCRdb trimmed the raw reads at Q25, called clones with MiXCR and kept productive beta chains. Every distinct CDR3 protein forms one entry, paired with its most common genes and DNA. This sample has around 57,000 distinct CDR3 sequences in its table, and 10% to 14% of those were observed once. The ten biggest clones cover over 1.5% of the sample. Sequencing used whole blood. The receptors originated from an adult who was a healthcare worker with PCR-confirmed SARS-CoV-2 infection or an uninfected control (not recorded which).

This clonotype was detected a few times. The rearrangement uses TRBV3-1 and TRBJ1-6, with unresolved D. This CDR3 is 15 amino acids long. Trimming took 5 bases from V and 5 from J, leaving 13 bases between them. Germline CDR1 and CDR2: LGHDT and YNNKEL (reference sequence). In DNA form, the CDR3 reads TGTGCCAGCAGCACAGCAGGTTTGAATAATTCACCCCTCCACTTT. It translates to CASSTAGLNNSPLHF.

This clonotype was seen ten or more times. This rearrangement joins TRBV5-4 to TRBJ2-2, with D perhaps matching TRBD2 (5 bases). Germline V gives CDR1 SGHNT, CDR2 YYREEE (reference sequence). V shed 1 base and J shed 5 bases, with 12 bases lying between them. CDR3 length: 15 amino acids. Written as DNA, the CDR3 is TGTGCCAGCAGCTTGTCATCGTGGGAGACCGGGGAGCTGTTTTTT. Translating it yields CASSLSSWETGELFF.

This clonotype has ten or more counts. The V gene is TRBV2, the J gene TRBJ1-1; D is unclear. In germline, CDR1 is SNHLY, CDR2 FYNNEI. CDR3 length: 14 residues. Trimming stripped 4 bases from V and 0 bases from J, with 9 bases between. CDR3 region: CASSGRVMNTEAFF. The CDR3 DNA reads as TGTGCCAGCAGTGGGCGGGTGATGAACACTGAAGCTTTCTTT.

The table lists this clonotype with a few counts. This rearrangement joins TRBV10-3 to TRBJ2-7, with TRBD1 matching 10 bases. V lost 3 bases, J lost 1 base, and 6 bases stayed unmatched. Germline values: CDR1 ENHRY, CDR2 SYGVKD. This CDR3 is built from 16 residues. The CDR3 bases are TGTGCCATCAGTGACCCCGGGACAGGGGCGTCCTACGAGCAGTACTTC. It yields the protein CAISDPGTGASYEQYF.

This clonotype was detected ten times or more. The chain recombines TRBV20-1 with TRBJ1-4; TRBD1 might be the D (5 bases). V lost 4 bases and J lost 1, with 10 bases in between. The CDR3 has 14 amino acids. Germline V CDR1 and CDR2: DFQATT, SNEGSKA (reference sequence). The DNA of the CDR3 is TGCAGTGCTATGTCGGGGGAAACTAATGAAAAACTGTTTTTT. The encoded protein is CSAMSGETNEKLFF.

V gene TRBV16 combines with J gene TRBJ2-7; 9 nucleotides align to TRBD1. This CDR3 is 15 amino acids long. From germline, CDR1 is KGHSY and CDR2 FQNENV. V lost 4 bases to trimming and J lost 4 bases; unmatched junction nucleotides: 8. The CDR3 protein is CASSRSTGTGYEQYF. For the CDR3, the DNA is TGTGCCAGCAGCCGCTCCACCGGGACAGGGTACGAGCAGTACTTC. The full variable domain, with the rest looked up from reference TRBV16 and TRBJ2-7, is GEEVAQTPKHLVRGEGQKAKLYCAPIKGHSYVFWYQQVLKNEFKFLISFQNENVFDETGMPKERFSAKCLPNSPCSLEIQATKLEDSAVYFCASSRSTGTGYEQYFGPGTRLTVT.

This clonotype was seen more than once but under ten times. This chain links TRBV7-2 with TRBJ1-2, with 7 bases matching TRBD1. The CDR3 sequence is 17 residues long. Trimming cost V 4 bases and J 4 bases; bases outside gene matches: 15. Looked up from germline, CDR1 is SGHTA and CDR2 is FQGNSA. CDR3 DNA sequence: TGTGCCAGCAGCTCGTCCCCTATGACAGGGTTGGCCTATGGCTACACCTTC. It encodes CASSSSPMTGLAYGYTF.

The chain recombines TRBV7-2 with TRBJ2-3, with unresolved D. V was trimmed by 5 bases and J by 6 bases, leaving 9 bases between them. The germline gives CDR1 SGHTA, CDR2 FQGNSA. The CDR3 totals 12 residues. The CDR3 loop is CASSPRRDTQYF. CDR3 coding DNA: TGTGCCAGCAGCCCCCGGCGCGATACGCAGTATTTT. Combining the CDR3 with reference TRBV7-2 and TRBJ2-3 gives the whole variable domain GAGVSQSPSNKVTEKGKDVELRCDPISGHTALYWYRQSLGQGLEFLIYFQGNSAPDKSGLPSDRFSAERTGGSVSTLTIQRTQQEDSAVYLCASSPRRDTQYFGPGTRLTVL.

This clonotype was counted between two and nine times. V gene TRBV6-1 combines with J gene TRBJ2-1; D gene ambiguous. The CDR3 covers 15 residues. The germline CDR1 and CDR2 sequences are MNHNS and SASEGT. V dropped 2 bases and J dropped 3 bases, with 11 bases sitting between them. The CDR3 sequence: CASSEFERIYNEQFF. DNA for the CDR3: TGTGCCAGCAGTGAATTCGAGCGAATCTACAATGAGCAGTTCTTC.

The chain couples TRBV7-6 to TRBJ2-7; 7 bases agree with TRBD1. V gave up 5 bases and J gave up 1 base; unmatched junction bases: 2. This CDR3 is built from 13 residues. The germline gives CDR1 SGHVS, CDR2 FNYEAQ. CDR3 loop: CASSPGQSYEQYF. CDR3 sequence (DNA): TGTGCCAGCAGCCCGGGACAGTCCTACGAGCAGTACTTC.

The chain combines TRBV6-2 or TRBV6-3 with TRBJ1-1, with D possibly matching TRBD1 (6 bases). Trimming took off 7 bases at V and 2 bases at J, with 14 bases between the two ends. This CDR3 has 14 residues. Germline values: CDR1 MNHEY, CDR2 SVGEGT. CDR3 coding DNA: TGTGCCAGCAACCGACCGACAGGTAACACTGAAGCTTTCTTT. It specifies CASNRPTGNTEAFF.

This clonotype was picked up a small number of times. The chain employs TRBV12-3 or TRBV12-4 and TRBJ1-2; D possibly corresponds to TRBD1 (6 bases). The CDR3 is made up of 15 amino acids. Trimming took off 1 base at V and 4 bases at J, with 13 bases between the two ends. Here the CDR3 DNA reads TGTGCCAGCAGTTTAGTTTTAGGACAGCGCTATGGCTACACCTTC. Translated, it gives CASSLVLGQRYGYTF.

This clonotype was seen repeatedly, ten times or more. J is TRBJ1-1 and V is TRBV19, with D perhaps matching TRBD1 (6 bases). V lost 7 bases, J lost 1 base, and 10 bases lay in between. This CDR3 has 13 amino acids. CDR1 and CDR2 from the germline V gene are LNHDA and SQIVND (reference sequence). The CDR3 sequence is CASKVGGNTEAFF. The CDR3 nucleotides are TGTGCCAGTAAAGTAGGGGGGAACACTGAAGCTTTCTTT.

The V gene is TRBV2, the J gene TRBJ2-3, with D maybe TRBD1 (5 bases). Per germline, CDR1 SNHLY and CDR2 FYNNEI. CDR3 size: 14 residues. The germline V and J ends were trimmed by 4 bases and 2 bases, with 10 bases remaining between them. DNA of the CDR3: TGTGCCAGCAGTGCAGTGACAGACACAGATACGCAGTATTTT. Protein sequence: CASSAVTDTDTQYF.

This clonotype was seen repeatedly, ten times or more. The chain has TRBV3-1 and TRBJ2-2; 7 positions match TRBD2. Trimming took 3 bases from V and 1 from J; bases not matched to a gene: 5. The germline V gene encodes CDR1 LGHDT and CDR2 YNNKEL (reference sequence). This CDR3 contains 16 residues. The CDR3 loop reads CASSHGLGLNTGELFF. Here the CDR3 DNA reads TGTGCCAGCAGCCACGGACTAGGCCTGAACACCGGGGAGCTGTTTTTT.

This clonotype was detected a few times. The genes are TRBV5-1 and TRBJ1-6; unclear D gene. CDR3 length: 14 amino acids. Trimming took off 2 bases at V and 5 bases at J, with 8 bases between the two ends. In germline, CDR1 is SGHRS, CDR2 YFSETQ. CDR3 in amino acids: CASSFYTDNSPLHF. CDR3 nucleotide sequence: TGCGCCAGCAGCTTCTACACGGATAATTCACCCCTCCACTTT.

This clonotype was detected many times. This chain links TRBV3-1 with TRBJ2-1; maybe TRBD1 (6 bases). V dropped 1 base and J dropped 6 bases, with 13 bases sitting between them. There are 15 residues in the CDR3. Germline CDR1 is LGHDT and CDR2 is YNNKEL (reference sequence). CDR3 coding DNA: TGTGCCAGCAGCCAAGGCAGGGGCGAGGGCAATGAGCAGTTCTTC. The encoded protein is CASSQGRGEGNEQFF.

This clonotype was observed a few times. J is TRBJ2-7 and V is TRBV11-2; weak D call: TRBD2 (6 bases). In germline, CDR1 is SGHAT, CDR2 FQNNGV. The CDR3 has 16 residues. Trimming removed 3 bases from V and 0 bases from J, with 15 bases in between. The CDR3 region is CASSFRLDISSYEQYF. The DNA of the CDR3 is TGTGCCAGCAGCTTTAGACTAGACATAAGCTCCTACGAGCAGTACTTC. The entire variable domain, with the rest obtained from reference TRBV11-2 and TRBJ2-7, is as follows: EAGVAQSPRYKIIEKRQSVAFWCNPISGHATLYWYQQILGQGPKLLIQFQNNGVVDDSQLPKDRFSAERLKGVDSTLKIQPAKLEDSAVYLCASSFRLDISSYEQYFGPGTRLTVT.

The rearrangement links TRBV7-2 to TRBJ2-2, with D unclear. The CDR3 is made up of 17 amino acids. Germline CDR1 reads SGHTA; CDR2 reads FQGNSA. V was pared by 0 bases and J by 6 bases, with 17 bases between. The CDR3 region has the DNA TGTGCCAGCAGCTTAGCCCCCCCCGATAGACCCCCCGGGGAGCTGTTTTTT. Its protein product is CASSLAPPDRPPGELFF. Supplemented by reference TRBV7-2 and TRBJ2-2, the full variable domain reads GAGVSQSPSNKVTEKGKDVELRCDPISGHTALYWYRQSLGQGLEFLIYFQGNSAPDKSGLPSDRFSAERTGGSVSTLTIQRTQQEDSAVYLCASSLAPPDRPPGELFFGEGSRLTVL.

Many counts were recorded for this clonotype. This chain links TRBV7-2 with TRBJ2-1, with unresolved D. This CDR3 spans 14 amino acids. Germline CDR1 is SGHTA and CDR2 is FQGNSA. V was cut by 1 base and J by 4 bases, with 8 bases left in between. CDR3 amino acids: CASSLERQYNEQFF. In DNA form, the CDR3 reads TGTGCCAGCAGCTTAGAACGGCAGTACAATGAGCAGTTCTTC.

This clonotype was counted many times. The V call is TRBV14, the J call TRBJ1-2; D ambiguous. The CDR3 runs to 14 residues. The V gene's germline CDR1 is SGHDN and CDR2 FVKESK. V shed 0 bases and J shed 5 bases, with 10 bases lying between them. CDR3 in DNA: TGTGCCAGCAGCCAAGATTCTACACTTTATGGCTACACCTTC. The encoded protein is CASSQDSTLYGYTF.

The table lists this clonotype with a few counts. The junction departs from the called germline gene at one end, perhaps through a read error. V is TRBV7-8 and J is TRBJ1-1; the D is unclear. The germline gives CDR1 SGHVS, CDR2 FQNEAQ. The CDR3 is 14 amino acids. The CDR3 protein is CVSSLGHGNTEAFF. The CDR3 DNA follows: TGTGTCAGCAGCTTAGGGCACGGCAACACTGAAGCTTTCTTT.

This clonotype was observed many times. The chain recombines TRBV19 with TRBJ2-1; TRBD2 aligns across 10 bases. Germline assignment: CDR1 LNHDA and CDR2 SQIVND (reference sequence). V lost 7 bases to trimming and J lost 5 bases; unmatched junction nucleotides: 8. This CDR3 is 15 amino acids long. The CDR3, as DNA: TGTGCCAGTACCCCGAGCGGGGGGGGAGACAATGAGCAGTTCTTC. This gives the protein CASTPSGGGDNEQFF.

This clonotype has at least ten counts. This chain links TRBV14 with TRBJ2-5, with a tentative D call TRBD2 (5 bases). The V gene lost 5 bases and the J gene lost 7 bases, with 8 bases spanning the gap. Looked up from germline, CDR1 is SGHDN and CDR2 is FVKESK. This CDR3 contains 11 residues. CDR3 in amino acids: CASSSGWTQYF. The CDR3 region has the DNA TGTGCCAGCAGCTCGGGGTGGACCCAGTACTTC.